Here is one TCR beta chain with its context. The clone's antigen remains unknown. The junction shows a germline mismatch at one end, possibly a read error. These data originate in a study of a mutant IDH1 vaccine in newly diagnosed glioma (dated by TCRdb to the early 2020s). A note on the overall study: In the chemotherapy-containing groups, vaccination started alongside temozolomide cycles, whereas in patients who had radiotherapy alone it started 4-6 weeks after radiotherapy. Of the approximately 35 treated patients, roughly 60% were male and about 40% were female, and a mean age of around 40 years was recorded. Prior to enrollment, standard therapy consisting of radiotherapy alone, temozolomide alone, or radiochemotherapy with temozolomide had been administered to patients, with the combination being received by most patients. The week-35 safety follow-up was designated visit V12, and the week-47 end of study was designated visit V13. Peripheral blood samples were drawn at six visits, namely V03 (baseline), V05, V07, V10, V12 and V13. For exploratory analyses, 25 treated patients had longitudinal TCRB deep sequencing done wherever samples were available. Broader findings and caveats from the paper: Immune responses induced by the vaccine were seen in approximately 92% of patients across multiple MHC alleles. Pseudoprogression appeared unrelated to alterations in the top peripheral T cell clonotypes detected by TCRB sequencing. Selection of PBMC samples for TCRB deep sequencing was based on availability. The authors noted that analyses of patient blood samples could not be reproduced because of sample limitations.

The meaning of the sample's time point label: week 47, end of study. A 20-mer mutant IDH1 peptide at 300 micrograms in Montanide made up each vaccine dose, which was injected subcutaneously together with topical imiquimod. Eight vaccinations were administered to patients in weeks 1, 3, 5, 7, 11, 15, 19 and 23, corresponding to visits V03 through V10. Donors had newly diagnosed WHO grade 3 or 4 IDH1-mutant astrocytomas with loss of nuclear ATRX. The samples were drawn from NOA16, a multicentre, single-arm, open-label phase I trial in Germany that tested a mutant IDH1 peptide vaccine in humans for the first time. Genomic DNA for TCRB sequencing was extracted from EDTA blood using the DNeasy Blood and Tissue Kit. CDR1 SGHTS and CDR2 YDEGEE are derived from the germline V gene. Including the terminal cysteine and phenylalanine, the CDR3 comprises 15 residues. Only the CDR3 portion is preserved as DNA: 45 bases, with reading frame beginning at the first base.

The library was built by means of the immunoSEQ multiplex PCR assay. Rearranged TCR beta chain sequences were amplified using the hsTCRB Kit according to the manufacturer's protocol. TCRB libraries were sequenced on an Illumina MiSeq. As for the original processing: The kit vendor's proprietary platform handled demultiplexing, trimming and gene mapping. Here the immuneACCESS table is served through TCRdb, limited to in-frame sequences with V and J called. Missing clones are a known gap in these copies; in checked studies unresolved V genes cover under half, and the rest lacks a known reason. V, J and clone size are taken as reported in that table, and D and trimming were inferred from the DNA itself. Within this sample are approximately 50,000 clones, with around four fifths of them counted one time only. Over 2.5% of the sample lies in the top ten.

Sequencing used PBMCs, obtained from a glioma patient whose treatment included an IDH1 peptide vaccine. The sequence was obtained from a woman aged 50 to 60 with glioma. This sequence uses TRBV5-8 and TRBJ1-5, with the D gene not clear enough to name. CDR3 loop: CASSLGFGEAQPQHF. The DNA sequence reads TGTGCCAGCAGTTTGGGGTTCGGGGAGGCTCAGCCCCAGCATTTT.